The 2 T cell receptor beta chains reported below all come from one sample, sequenced in a study of cytomegalovirus exposure and HLA in healthy donors. Primers included in the PCR were 60 Vbeta and 13 Jbeta primers. Clones were read by immunoSEQ multiplex PCR, and TCRdb kept only the in-frame ones, dropping some. The repertoire has approximately 260,000 clones, about 90% of them found once; the top ten carry around 1.7%. What was sequenced was PBMCs. The receptors stem from a girl aged 2 to 9 in good health and CMV-seronegative.

The V call is TRBV19, the J call TRBJ1-2; no firm D call. The V gene lost 3 bases and the J gene lost 0 bases, with 2 bases spanning the gap. Germline V gene lookup returns CDR1 LNHDA and CDR2 SQIVND (reference sequence). The CDR3 totals 12 residues. This CDR3 is CASSISNYGYTF. Here the CDR3 DNA reads TGTGCCAGTAGTATCTCTAACTATGGCTACACCTTC. The entire variable domain, with the rest obtained from reference TRBV19 and TRBJ1-2, is as follows: DGGITQSPKYLFRKEGQNVTLSCEQNLNHDAMYWYRQDPGQGLRLIYYSQIVNDFQKGDIAEGYSVSREKKESFPLTVTSAQKNPTAFYLCASSISNYGYTFGSGTRLTVV.

The rearrangement joins TRBV11-2 to TRBJ2-5; D gene unclear. Trimming stripped 5 bases from V and 11 bases from J, with 15 bases between. CDR3 length equals 12 residues. Germline CDR1 and CDR2: SGHAT and FQNNGV. Here the CDR3 DNA reads TGTGCCAGCAGCCCCGGATATATCGGGCAGTACTTC. Translating gives CASSPGYIGQYF.